This T cell receptor beta chain was observed in a study of vaccination effects on CD4 cells after COVID-19. In regard to this clone: The target antigen is unknown.

Data came from immunoSEQ multiplex PCR; TCRdb stores just in-frame clones and leaves some out. This repertoire shows more than 35,000 clones, approximately 84% found once; its top ten account for less than 2%. The ViraFEST assay expanded antigen-specific CD4+ T cells with viral peptide pools before sequencing. Between days 10 and 11 of culture, CD4+ T cells were separated out. As their vaccination, participants received two doses of either BNT162b2 or mRNA-1273. Looked up from germline, CDR1 is MDHEN and CDR2 is SYDVKM. This CDR3 contains 14 residues. V lost 3 bases, J lost 2 bases, and 7 bases lay in between.

The specimen comprised CD4+ T cells from PBMCs cultured with HCoV-NL63 spike peptides, sampled after COVID-19 vaccination. This sequence was found in a human donor who received a COVID-19 vaccine. Some clones in this sample may be carry-over from other donors' samples. This chain links TRBV28 with TRBJ1-4, with D possibly TRBD1 on 5 matching bases. The CDR3 reads CASSLGVTNEKLFF. CDR3 in DNA: TGTGCCAGCAGTTTGGGGGTGACTAATGAAAAACTGTTTTTT.